Below are 30 T cell receptor beta chains sequenced from a single sample in a study of blood T cell repertoires in COVID-19. TCRdb's table, derived via immunoSEQ multiplex PCR, lists solely in-frame clones and lacks some. Found here are about 59,000 clones, less than 90% of them singletons; the top ten hold roughly 4.6%. The specimen was peripheral blood. The source of these receptors is a man at least 80 years old in a cohort sampled during active COVID-19.

This chain uses TRBV29-1 with TRBJ2-7; TRBD2 agrees at 9 bases. CDR1 is SQVTM and CDR2 is ANQGSEA in the germline V gene. The CDR3 spans 14 residues. The V gene end was trimmed by 4 bases and the J gene end by 1 base; junction bases not matched to a gene: 5. The CDR3 region has the DNA TGCAGCGTTGGTTTGACTAGCGGATCCTACGAGCAGTACTTC. It is translated as CSVGLTSGSYEQYF.

The rearrangement uses TRBV5-5 and TRBJ2-5; 12 nucleotides align to TRBD2. Germline lookup yields CDR1 SGHKS and CDR2 YYEKEE (reference sequence). V lost 2 bases and J lost 4; bases outside the gene matches: 9. The CDR3 is made up of 17 amino acids. The CDR3, as DNA: TGTGCCAGCAGCTTCCAGACTAGCGGGGGAGGGGGAGAGACCCAGTACTTC. Translated, it gives CASSFQTSGGGGETQYF.

The V gene is TRBV7-2, the J gene TRBJ2-5; D remains unclear. V shed 1 base and J shed 7 bases, with 7 bases lying between them. Germline V gene lookup returns CDR1 SGHTA and CDR2 FQGNSA. CDR3 length equals 12 residues. The DNA of the CDR3 is TGTGCCAGCAGCTTAGATTCCCGGACCCAGTACTTC. This codes for CASSLDSRTQYF.

This sequence joins TRBV3-1 (or the pseudogene TRBV3-2) and TRBJ1-2; tentative D call: TRBD1 (6 bases). Per germline, CDR1 LGHDT and CDR2 YNNKEL (reference sequence). Trimming cost V 0 bases and J 7 bases, with 9 bases left between them. The CDR3 is 13 amino acids. In nucleotides, the CDR3 is TGTGCCAGCAGCCAAGAAAACAGGGCTGGCTACACCTTC. Protein product: CASSQENRAGYTF.

The chain combines TRBV19 with TRBJ2-3; 10 nucleotides agree with TRBD1. V shed 6 bases, J shed 6 bases, and the junction held 12 bases outside the gene matches. Germline CDR1 reads LNHDA; CDR2 reads SQIVND (reference sequence). The CDR3 has 16 amino acids. The CDR3 DNA is TGTGCCAGTAGCAGTCCCGGGACAGGGGCCCTCGATACGCAGTATTTT. This translates into CASSSPGTGALDTQYF.

V usage is TRBV4-1 and J usage is TRBJ1-1; TRBD1 might be the D (6 bases). The CDR3 consists of 15 residues. CDR1 is MGHRA and CDR2 is YSYEKL in the germline V gene. The germline V and J ends were trimmed by 0 bases and 0 bases, with 8 bases remaining between them. The CDR3 is CASSQDRTVNTEAFF. The CDR3 DNA is TGCGCCAGCAGCCAAGATAGGACAGTGAACACTGAAGCTTTCTTT.

The V gene is TRBV11-3, the J gene TRBJ2-3; 13 nucleotides agree with TRBD2. CDR3 length equals 16 residues. CDR1 is SGHNT, CDR2 YENEEA, per germline. The junction had 7 bases not matched to a gene; V was cut back by 5 bases and J by 5 bases. CDR3 DNA sequence: TGTGCCAGCAGCCCAGGGACTAGCGGGAAGGGAGATACGCAGTATTTT. It specifies CASSPGTSGKGDTQYF.

This clone has a handful of counts. The rearrangement uses TRBV10-3 and TRBJ1-5; 7 nucleotides align to TRBD1. The CDR3 has 13 amino acids. Germline CDR1 reads ENHRY; CDR2 reads SYGVKD. V lost 10 bases and J lost 4; bases outside the gene matches: 7. CDR3 protein: CATGQGENQPQHF. The CDR3 DNA reads TGTGCCACTGGGCAGGGGGAGAATCAGCCCCAGCATTTT.

The chain combines TRBV19 with TRBJ2-7, with D uncertain. The germline gives CDR1 LNHDA, CDR2 SQIVND (reference sequence). The CDR3 runs 13 residues. V gave up 0 bases and J gave up 2 bases, with 5 bases separating them. CDR3 loop: CASSIEATYEQYF. The CDR3, as DNA: TGTGCCAGTAGTATAGAGGCCACCTACGAGCAGTACTTC.

The V and J genes are TRBV5-6 and TRBJ1-5, with 8 bases lining up with TRBD1. The CDR3 length is 15 residues. J lost 7 bases, V lost 4 bases, and 10 bases had no gene match. CDR1 and CDR2 from the germline V gene are SGHDT and YYEEEE. CDR3 coding DNA: TGTGCCAGCAGCCTCGCACGGACAGGGAGGCAGCCCCAGCATTTT. Its translation is CASSLARTGRQPQHF. The entire variable domain, with the rest obtained from reference TRBV5-6 and TRBJ1-5, is as follows: DAGVTQSPTHLIKTRGQQVTLRCSPKSGHDTVSWYQQALGQGPQFIFQYYEEEERQRGNFPDRFSGHQFPNYSSELNVNALLLGDSALYLCASSLARTGRQPQHFGDGTRLSIL.

The V gene is TRBV2, the J gene TRBJ1-4; 7 bases map to TRBD1. Germline trimming cut 6 bases from V and 3 bases from J; bases unmatched to any gene: 7. Germline V gene sequence: CDR1 SNHLY, CDR2 FYNNEI. The CDR3 is 15 amino acids. CDR3 DNA: TGTGCCAGCAGAGGCTGGACAGGTCCTAATGAAAAACTGTTTTTT. It codes for CASRGWTGPNEKLFF.

The sample holds a few counts of this clone. The chain employs TRBV18 and TRBJ2-7; no reliable D call. V was pared by 3 bases and J by 1 base, with 7 bases between. In germline, CDR1 is KGHSH, CDR2 LQKENI. This CDR3 has 13 amino acids. Here the CDR3 DNA reads TGTGCCAGCTCACCGGGCGATTCCTACGAGCAGTACTTC. Amino acids: CASSPGDSYEQYF.

J is TRBJ1-2 and V is TRBV10-3, with D hard to call. V lost 10 bases to trimming and J lost 4 bases, with 10 bases between them. The CDR3 spans 11 residues. In germline, CDR1 is ENHRY, CDR2 SYGVKD. CDR3 bases: TGTGCCACCACAGAGACCTATGGCTACACCTTC. This codes for CATTETYGYTF.

In its sample, this clone was seen a few times. The CDR3 DNA reads TGTGCCAGCAGCCATGACAGGGGGCAAAACTATGGCTACACCTTC. Its protein product is CASSHDRGQNYGYTF. The chain uses TRBV4-2 and TRBJ1-2, with 10 bases that match TRBD1. Looked up from germline, CDR1 is LGHNA and CDR2 is YNFKEQ. V lost 3 bases to trimming and J lost 2 bases; unmatched junction nucleotides: 3. There are 15 residues in the CDR3.

The count of this clone is one. The rearrangement joins TRBV5-8 to TRBJ1-6, with unresolved D. Trimming shortened V by 4 bases and J by 10 bases, and 18 bases separated the two germline ends. Per the germline V gene, CDR1 is SGHTS and CDR2 is YDEGEE. The CDR3 totals 15 residues. The CDR3 spells CASSREGTRGSPLHF. For the CDR3, the DNA is TGTGCCAGCAGCCGAGAGGGAACCAGAGGGTCACCCCTCCACTTT.

This clone was picked up one time. The rearrangement uses TRBV19 and TRBJ1-5, with 8 bases matching TRBD1. This CDR3 has 17 residues. With 4 bases clipped from V and 3 bases from J, the junction kept 11 bases outside the gene matches. CDR1 is LNHDA and CDR2 is SQIVND in the germline V gene (reference sequence). Here the CDR3 reads CASSKAQPGQVNQPQHF. DNA of the CDR3: TGTGCCAGTAGTAAGGCTCAACCGGGACAGGTCAATCAGCCCCAGCATTTT.

The V and J genes are TRBV12-5 and TRBJ2-3; possible D gene TRBD2, 6 bases. Trimming removed 7 bases at V and 3 bases at J, with 23 bases between. Germline V CDR1 and CDR2: LGHNT, FRNRAP. The CDR3 is made up of 17 amino acids. The CDR3 DNA sequence: TGTGCTAGTGCCCTGAAAGGGAAGGCAGGGAGGACAGATACGCAGTATTTT. It yields the protein CASALKGKAGRTDTQYF. The whole variable domain, filled in from reference TRBV12-5 and TRBJ2-3, reads DARVTQTPRHKVTEMGQEVTMRCQPILGHNTVFWYRQTMMQGLELLAYFRNRAPLDDSGMPKDRFSAEMPDATLATLKIQPSEPRDSAVYFCASALKGKAGRTDTQYFGPGTRLTVL.

The V and J genes are TRBV12-3 or TRBV12-4 and TRBJ2-3; 7 nucleotides line up with TRBD2. J gave up 6 bases and V 0 bases, and 0 bases lay outside the gene matches. The CDR3 totals 13 residues. CDR3 sequence reads: CASSLARGDTQYF. CDR3 nucleotide sequence: TGTGCCAGCAGTTTAGCGCGGGGGGATACGCAGTATTTT.

This rearrangement joins TRBV13 to TRBJ1-2, with 7 positions matching TRBD1. After removal of 6 bases from V and 4 bases from J, the junction contained 11 bases not matched to a gene. CDR1 PRHDT and CDR2 FYEKMQ come from the germline V gene (reference sequence). The CDR3 totals 15 residues. CDR3 region: CASRQTGTAVYGYTF. Written as DNA, the CDR3 is TGTGCCAGCAGGCAAACCGGGACAGCCGTCTATGGCTACACCTTC.

V is TRBV10-3 and J is TRBJ2-1; 12 bases are shared with TRBD2. V dropped 7 bases and J dropped 7; count of bases not matched to a gene: 5. In germline, CDR1 is ENHRY, CDR2 SYGVKD. The CDR3 length is 14 residues. Here the CDR3 DNA reads TGTGCCATCATATCGGGACTAGCGGGTAATGAGCAGTTCTTC. Its protein product is CAIISGLAGNEQFF.

The chain joins TRBV25-1 to TRBJ1-4, with a tentative D call TRBD1 (5 bases). The V end was cut by 2 bases, the J end by 0 bases, with 10 bases between. Germline CDR1 MGHDK, CDR2 SYGVNS. There are 16 residues in the CDR3. CDR3 residues: CASSEGRETTNEKLFF. In nucleotides, the CDR3 is TGTGCCAGCAGTGAAGGCAGGGAAACAACTAATGAAAAACTGTTTTTT.

DNA for the CDR3: TGTGCCAGCAGCGTAGGGCTAGCGGGGGGACCTAGCACAGATACGCAGTATTTT. This gives the protein CASSVGLAGGPSTDTQYF. The rearrangement joins TRBV9 to TRBJ2-3; TRBD2 matches at 11 bases. The germline V gene has CDR1 SGDLS and CDR2 YYNGEE. J lost 0 bases, V lost 0 bases, and 6 bases had no gene match. This CDR3 region has 18 residues.

V is TRBV3-1 (or the pseudogene TRBV3-2) and J is TRBJ1-5, with D possibly matching TRBD1 (5 bases). From germline, CDR1 is LGHDT and CDR2 YNNKEL (reference sequence). The CDR3 spans 12 residues. Trimming removed 5 bases at V and 7 bases at J, with 9 bases between. CDR3 amino acids: CASSTPGQPQHF. CDR3 nucleotide sequence: TGTGCCAGCAGCACCCCAGGGCAGCCCCAGCATTTT.

This clone was recorded a few times. The chain carries TRBV30 and TRBJ1-6; 7 nucleotides line up with TRBD1. From germline, CDR1 is GTSNPN and CDR2 SVGIG (reference sequence). V lost 0 bases and J lost 7; bases outside the gene matches: 6. This CDR3 region has 15 residues. The CDR3 spells CAWSVQTGPNSPLHF. The CDR3, as DNA: TGTGCCTGGAGTGTTCAGACAGGGCCGAATTCACCCCTCCACTTT. Full variable domain (remainder filled in from reference TRBV30 and TRBJ1-6): SQTIHQWPATLVQPVGSPLSLECTVEGTSNPNLYWYRQAAGRGLQLLFYSVGIGQISSEVPQNLSASRPQDRQFILSSKKLLLSDSGFYLCAWSVQTGPNSPLHFGNGTRLTVT.

J is TRBJ2-5 and V is TRBV7-9, with 7 bases matching TRBD2. The germline V gene encodes CDR1 SEHNR and CDR2 FQNEAQ (reference sequence). Losses at the gene ends were 3 bases for V and 2 bases for J; bases not matched to a gene: 6. This CDR3 contains 15 residues. CDR3 residues: CASSFGLEHQETQYF. The CDR3 bases are TGTGCCAGCAGCTTCGGACTAGAGCATCAAGAGACCCAGTACTTC.

This clone occurred a few times. The chain uses TRBV6-5 and TRBJ2-7, with 8 nucleotides matching TRBD1. Germline V lookup: CDR1 MNHEY, CDR2 SVGAGI. Trimming removed 6 bases from V and 7 bases from J; junction bases left unmatched: 8. This CDR3 has 13 residues. The CDR3: CASRSPTGEEQYF. The CDR3 region has the DNA TGTGCCAGCAGATCCCCGACAGGGGAAGAGCAGTACTTC.

The V gene is TRBV5-1, the J gene TRBJ2-3, with 11 bases that match TRBD2. V lost 2 bases to trimming and J lost 3 bases; unmatched junction nucleotides: 5. Germline CDR1 SGHRS, CDR2 YFSETQ. The CDR3 extends over 16 amino acids. The CDR3 reads CASSFVAGGLTDTQYF. The CDR3, as DNA: TGCGCCAGCAGCTTCGTAGCGGGGGGGCTTACAGATACGCAGTATTTT.

This chain links TRBV30 with TRBJ2-5, with TRBD2 identical over 8 bases. CDR3 length equals 17 residues. CDR1 and CDR2 (germline): GTSNPN, SVGIG (reference sequence). The V and J ends lost 0 bases and 1 base, in that order; junction bases with no gene match: 10. CDR3 nucleotide sequence: TGTGCCTGGAGTGTACTGGGGCGGGGGGTACTCCAAGAGACCCAGTACTTC. Residues: CAWSVLGRGVLQETQYF.

The CDR3 sequence: CASFTGAGDETQYF. DNA for the CDR3: TGTGCCAGCTTTACGGGCGCAGGGGATGAGACCCAGTACTTC. V is TRBV2 and J is TRBJ2-5; D may be TRBD1 (6 bases). The V gene's germline CDR1 is SNHLY and CDR2 FYNNEI. Trimming stripped 8 bases from V and 5 bases from J, with 18 bases between. The CDR3 covers 14 residues.

The rearrangement links TRBV7-6 to TRBJ2-5; 10 nucleotides line up with TRBD1. V dropped 3 bases and J dropped 4; count of bases not matched to a gene: 5. Germline loops: CDR1 SGHVS, CDR2 FNYEAQ. The CDR3 has 15 amino acids. CDR3 DNA sequence: TGTGCCAGCAGCTTCGGGACAGGGGAGGGAGAGACCCAGTACTTC. This codes for CASSFGTGEGETQYF.